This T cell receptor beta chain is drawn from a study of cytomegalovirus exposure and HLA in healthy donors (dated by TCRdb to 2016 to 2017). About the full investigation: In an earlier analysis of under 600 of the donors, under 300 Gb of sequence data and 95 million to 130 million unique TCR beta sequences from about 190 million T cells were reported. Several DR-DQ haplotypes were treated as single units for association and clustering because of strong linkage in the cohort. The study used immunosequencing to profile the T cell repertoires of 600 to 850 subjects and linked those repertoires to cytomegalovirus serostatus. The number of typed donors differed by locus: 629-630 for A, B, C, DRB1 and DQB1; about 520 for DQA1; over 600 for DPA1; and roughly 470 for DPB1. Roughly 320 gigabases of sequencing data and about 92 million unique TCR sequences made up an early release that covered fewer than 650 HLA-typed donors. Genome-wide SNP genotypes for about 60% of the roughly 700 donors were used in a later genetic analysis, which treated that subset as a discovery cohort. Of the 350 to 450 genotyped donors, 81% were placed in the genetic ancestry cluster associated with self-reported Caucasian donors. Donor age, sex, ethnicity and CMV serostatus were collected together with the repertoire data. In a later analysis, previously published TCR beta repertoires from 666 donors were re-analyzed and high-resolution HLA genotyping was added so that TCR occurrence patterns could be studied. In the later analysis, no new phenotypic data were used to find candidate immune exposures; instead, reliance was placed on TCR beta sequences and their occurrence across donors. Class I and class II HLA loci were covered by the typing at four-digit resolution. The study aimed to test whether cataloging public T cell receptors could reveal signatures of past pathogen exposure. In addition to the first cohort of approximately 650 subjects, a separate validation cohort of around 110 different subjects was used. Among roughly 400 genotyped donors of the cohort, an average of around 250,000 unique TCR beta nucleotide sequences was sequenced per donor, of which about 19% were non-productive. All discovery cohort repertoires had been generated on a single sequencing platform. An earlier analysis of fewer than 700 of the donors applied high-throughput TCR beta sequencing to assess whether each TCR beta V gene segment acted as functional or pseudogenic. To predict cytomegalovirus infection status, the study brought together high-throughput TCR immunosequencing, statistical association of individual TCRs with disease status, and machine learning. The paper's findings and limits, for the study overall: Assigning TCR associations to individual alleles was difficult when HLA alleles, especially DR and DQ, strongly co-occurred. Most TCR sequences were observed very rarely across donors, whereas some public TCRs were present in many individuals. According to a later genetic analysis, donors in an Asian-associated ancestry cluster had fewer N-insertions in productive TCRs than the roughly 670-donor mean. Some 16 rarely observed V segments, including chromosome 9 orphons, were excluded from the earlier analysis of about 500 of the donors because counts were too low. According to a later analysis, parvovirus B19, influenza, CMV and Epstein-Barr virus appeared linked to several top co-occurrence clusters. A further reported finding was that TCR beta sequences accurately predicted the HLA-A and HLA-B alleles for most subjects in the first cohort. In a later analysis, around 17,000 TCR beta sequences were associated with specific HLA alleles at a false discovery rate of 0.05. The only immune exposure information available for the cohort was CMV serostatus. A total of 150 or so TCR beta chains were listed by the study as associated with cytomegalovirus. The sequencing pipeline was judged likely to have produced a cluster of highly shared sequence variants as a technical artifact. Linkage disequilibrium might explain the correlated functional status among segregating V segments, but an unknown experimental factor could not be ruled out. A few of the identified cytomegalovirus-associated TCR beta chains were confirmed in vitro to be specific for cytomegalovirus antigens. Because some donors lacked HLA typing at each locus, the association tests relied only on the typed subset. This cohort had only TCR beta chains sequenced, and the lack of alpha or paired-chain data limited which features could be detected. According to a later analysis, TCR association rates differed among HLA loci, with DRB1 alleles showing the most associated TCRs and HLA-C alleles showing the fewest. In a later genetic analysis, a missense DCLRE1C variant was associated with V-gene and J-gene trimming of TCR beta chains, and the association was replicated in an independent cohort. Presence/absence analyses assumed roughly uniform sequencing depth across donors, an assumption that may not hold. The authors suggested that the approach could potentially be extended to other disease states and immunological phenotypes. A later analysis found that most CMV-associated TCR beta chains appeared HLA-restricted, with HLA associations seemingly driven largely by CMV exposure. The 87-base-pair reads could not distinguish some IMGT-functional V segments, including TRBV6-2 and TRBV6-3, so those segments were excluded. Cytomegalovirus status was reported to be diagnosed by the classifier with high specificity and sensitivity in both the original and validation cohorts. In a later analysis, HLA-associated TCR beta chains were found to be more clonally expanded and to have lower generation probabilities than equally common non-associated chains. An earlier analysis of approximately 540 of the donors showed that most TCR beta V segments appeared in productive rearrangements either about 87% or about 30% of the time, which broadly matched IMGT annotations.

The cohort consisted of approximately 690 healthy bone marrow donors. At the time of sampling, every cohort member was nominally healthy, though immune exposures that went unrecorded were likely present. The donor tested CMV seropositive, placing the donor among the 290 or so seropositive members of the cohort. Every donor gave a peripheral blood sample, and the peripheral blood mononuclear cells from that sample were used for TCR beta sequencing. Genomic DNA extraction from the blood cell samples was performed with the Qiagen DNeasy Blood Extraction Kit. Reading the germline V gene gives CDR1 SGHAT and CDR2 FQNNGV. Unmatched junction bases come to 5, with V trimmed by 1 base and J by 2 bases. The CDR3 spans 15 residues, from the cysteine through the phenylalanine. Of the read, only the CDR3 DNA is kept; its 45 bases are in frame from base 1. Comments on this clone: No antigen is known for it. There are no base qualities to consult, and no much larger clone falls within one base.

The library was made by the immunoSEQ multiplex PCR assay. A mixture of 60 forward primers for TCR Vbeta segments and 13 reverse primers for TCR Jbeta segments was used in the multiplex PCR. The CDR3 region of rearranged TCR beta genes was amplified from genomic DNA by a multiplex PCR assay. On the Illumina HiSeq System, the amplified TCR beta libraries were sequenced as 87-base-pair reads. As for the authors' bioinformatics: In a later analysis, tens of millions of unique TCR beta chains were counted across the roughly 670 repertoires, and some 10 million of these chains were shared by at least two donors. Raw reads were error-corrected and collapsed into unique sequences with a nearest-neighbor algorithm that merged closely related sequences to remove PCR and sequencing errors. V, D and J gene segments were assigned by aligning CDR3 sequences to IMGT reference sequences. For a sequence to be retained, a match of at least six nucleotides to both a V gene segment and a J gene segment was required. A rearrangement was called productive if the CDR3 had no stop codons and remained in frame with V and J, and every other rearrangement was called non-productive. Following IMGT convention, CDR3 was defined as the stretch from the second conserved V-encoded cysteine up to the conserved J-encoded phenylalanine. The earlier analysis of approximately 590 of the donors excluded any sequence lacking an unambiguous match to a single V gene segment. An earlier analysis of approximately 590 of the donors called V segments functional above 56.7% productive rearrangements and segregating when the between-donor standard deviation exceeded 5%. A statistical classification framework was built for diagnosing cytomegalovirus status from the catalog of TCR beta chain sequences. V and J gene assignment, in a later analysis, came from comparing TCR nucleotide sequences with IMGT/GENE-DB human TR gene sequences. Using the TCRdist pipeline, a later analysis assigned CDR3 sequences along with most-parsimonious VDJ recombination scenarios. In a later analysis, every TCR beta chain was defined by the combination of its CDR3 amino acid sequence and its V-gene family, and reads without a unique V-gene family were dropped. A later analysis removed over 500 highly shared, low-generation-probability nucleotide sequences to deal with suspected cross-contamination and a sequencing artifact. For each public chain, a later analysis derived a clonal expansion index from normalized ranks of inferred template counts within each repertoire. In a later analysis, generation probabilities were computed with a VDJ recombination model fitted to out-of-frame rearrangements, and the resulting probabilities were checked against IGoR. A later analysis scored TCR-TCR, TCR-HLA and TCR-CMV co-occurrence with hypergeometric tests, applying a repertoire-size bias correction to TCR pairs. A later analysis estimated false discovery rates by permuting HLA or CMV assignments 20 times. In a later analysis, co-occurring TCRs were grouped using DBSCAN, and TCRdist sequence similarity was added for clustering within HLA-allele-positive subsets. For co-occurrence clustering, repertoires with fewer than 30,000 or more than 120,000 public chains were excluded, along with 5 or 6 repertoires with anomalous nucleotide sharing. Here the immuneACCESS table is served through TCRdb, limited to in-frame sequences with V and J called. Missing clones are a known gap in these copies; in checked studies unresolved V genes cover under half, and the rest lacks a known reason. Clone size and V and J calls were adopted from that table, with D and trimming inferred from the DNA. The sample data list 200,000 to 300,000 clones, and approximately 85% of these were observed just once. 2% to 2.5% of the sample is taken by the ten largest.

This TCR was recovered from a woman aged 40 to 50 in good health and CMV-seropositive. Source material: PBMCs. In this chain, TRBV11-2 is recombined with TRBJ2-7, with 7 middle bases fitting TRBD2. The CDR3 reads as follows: CASSLGLAEAYEQYF. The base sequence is TGTGCCAGCAGCTTAGGTCTAGCGGAGGCCTACGAGCAGTACTTC.